This is a list of T cell receptor beta chains from one sample in a study of CD8 T cells in ankylosing spondylitis. TCRdb independently ran MiXCR on the 5' RACE reads; one entry per CDR3 protein. The sample contains about 800,000 distinct CDR3 sequences, roughly 10% of which appear only once. Sequences were obtained from blood, either unsorted or a sorted T cell fraction (not recorded which). Every receptor here comes from a male donor with ankylosing spondylitis. Both conserved end residues are part of each CDR3. Each record gives: J gene, D gene, clone size, V gene, CDR3 DNA, CDR3 protein. D genes are given only for firm matches. Expanded clones get a size class; other rows say once, few or many, or leave the size out.

TRBJ2-7 | . | few | TRBV7-9 | TGTGCCAGCAGCCCCCCGTCGGGTTCCTACGAGCAGTACTTC | CASSPPSGSYEQYF
TRBJ2-2 | . | . | TRBV20-1 | TGCAGTGCCACCTTAAGACTAAACACCGGGGAGCTGTTTTTT | CSATLRLNTGELFF
TRBJ1-6 | TRBD1 | . | TRBV5-4 | TGTGCCAGCAGTTCCGGGACAGGGGGCTTTAATTCACCCCTCCACTTT | CASSSGTGGFNSPLHF
TRBJ2-3 | TRBD1 | few | TRBV7-2 | TGTGCCAGCAGCTCACAGGGGGCGTTAGGGGATACGCAGTATTTT | CASSSQGALGDTQYF
TRBJ2-1 | . | few | TRBV15 | TGTGCCACCAGCGCCTCCCCCGAGGGGTACAATGAGCAGTTCTTC | CATSASPEGYNEQFF
TRBJ2-1 | TRBD2 | . | TRBV4-3 | TGCGCCAGCAGCCGGCTAGCGGGGCCAACCACCCTTTACAATGAGCAGTTCTTC | CASSRLAGPTTLYNEQFF
TRBJ2-2 | TRBD1 | . | TRBV12-3/TRBV12-4 | TGTGCCAGCAGCCTGACAGGGTTTTCCGGGGAGCTGTTTTTT | CASSLTGFSGELFF
TRBJ2-7 | TRBD2 | many | TRBV7-2 | TGTGCCAGCAGCACACCGGTAGCGGGAGAGCAGTACTTC | CASSTPVAGEQYF
TRBJ2-7 | . | few | TRBV20-1 | TGCAGTGCTAGAGCCGGGATCCCTCCCTACGAGCAGTACTTC | CSARAGIPPYEQYF
TRBJ1-1 | . | . | TRBV4-3 | TGCGCCAGCAGCCAAGCGGGACTAATAGGACGGGACACTGAAGCTTTCTTT | CASSQAGLIGRDTEAFF
TRBJ2-2 | TRBD2 | many | TRBV15 | TGTGCCACCAGCAGAGACCGGACTAGCGGGGGGGCCGGGGAGCTGTTTTTT | CATSRDRTSGGAGELFF